This TCR beta chain is from a study of T cells in Graves' hyperthyroidism and ophthalmopathy. Whole-study results and caveats: Stable hyperthyroidism was told apart from ophthalmopathy by a model built on 13 V-J features.

The investigators amplified TCR beta CDR3 regions from RNA transcripts. The HTBI set primed first-round TCR CDR3 RT-PCR. In TCRdb, the multiplex PCR reads were re-called with MiXCR into one record per CDR3 protein. The sample includes some 360,000 distinct CDR3 sequences, about 15% of them seen just once. Ten or more counts support this clonotype. The antigen is not known. This CDR3 comprises 14 residues. The germline CDR1 and CDR2 sequences are SNHLY and FYNNEI. V lost 6 bases and J lost 5, with 14 bases in between. The rearrangement joins TRBV2 to TRBJ2-1; possibly TRBD1 or TRBD2 for D (5 bases each). The receptor was derived from a woman aged 60-75 years with Graves' hyperthyroidism. Sequenced input: blood. In nucleotides, the CDR3 is TGTGCCAGCAGGGGGACGGTAACTAACAATGAGCAGTTCTTC. Its protein is CASRGTVTNNEQFF.